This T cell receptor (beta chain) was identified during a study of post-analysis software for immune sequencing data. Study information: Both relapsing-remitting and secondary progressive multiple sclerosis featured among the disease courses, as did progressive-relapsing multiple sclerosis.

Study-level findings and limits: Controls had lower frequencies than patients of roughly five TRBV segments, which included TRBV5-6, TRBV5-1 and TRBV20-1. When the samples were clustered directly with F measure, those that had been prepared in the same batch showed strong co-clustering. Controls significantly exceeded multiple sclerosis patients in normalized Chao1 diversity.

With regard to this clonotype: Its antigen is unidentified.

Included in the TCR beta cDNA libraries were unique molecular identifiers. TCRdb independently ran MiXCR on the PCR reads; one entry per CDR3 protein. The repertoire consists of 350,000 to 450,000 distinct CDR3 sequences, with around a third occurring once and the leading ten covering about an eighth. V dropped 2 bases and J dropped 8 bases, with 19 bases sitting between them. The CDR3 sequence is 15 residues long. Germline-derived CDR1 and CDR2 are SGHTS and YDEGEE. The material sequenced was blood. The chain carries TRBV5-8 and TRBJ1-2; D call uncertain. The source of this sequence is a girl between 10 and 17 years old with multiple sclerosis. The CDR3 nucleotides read TGTGCCAGCAGCTTCTATCCTGCGGCAGGAAGGGGCTACACCTTC. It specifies CASSFYPAAGRGYTF. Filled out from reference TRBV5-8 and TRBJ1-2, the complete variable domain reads EAGVTQSPTHLIKTRGQQATLRCSPISGHTSVYWYQQALGLGLQFLLWYDEGEERNRGNFPPRFSGRQFPNYSSELNVNALELEDSALYLCASSFYPAAGRGYTFGSGTRLTVV.